This T cell receptor (beta chain) was identified during a study of blood T cells in healthy people across ages. Study results and caveats: The fall in TCR beta diversity per million T cells was roughly linear with age. It was the long-lived donors that had more naive CD4+ cells and higher diversity than aged donors. The CMV status of each donor remained undetermined, and this could have confounded shifts in expanded clonotypes.

Primers used in a second PCR of roughly 7 to 12 cycles were a sample-barcoded 5' primer and a J-beta primer mix. Each CDR3 protein gets one entry after TCRdb re-called the 5' RACE reads with MiXCR. The data hold more than 1,400,000 distinct CDR3 sequences, with roughly 40% observed a single time. Germline loops: CDR1 WNHNN, CDR2 SYGVQD (reference sequence). V was shortened by 2 bases and J by 0 bases, with 14 bases between the two germline ends. The CDR3 length is 17 residues. This clonotype has ten or more counts. Its cognate antigen is unknown. Isolating PBMCs gave at least 6 million of these cells per sample.

The sequence came from a woman aged 18-29 years in good health. Sample: blood. V gene TRBV10-1 combines with J gene TRBJ2-1; possibly TRBD2 for D (5 bases). CDR3 nucleotide sequence: TGCGCCAGCAGTGAGAGATCCCAGCGGCCCTCCTACAATGAGCAGTTCTTC. Its translation is CASSERSQRPSYNEQFF.